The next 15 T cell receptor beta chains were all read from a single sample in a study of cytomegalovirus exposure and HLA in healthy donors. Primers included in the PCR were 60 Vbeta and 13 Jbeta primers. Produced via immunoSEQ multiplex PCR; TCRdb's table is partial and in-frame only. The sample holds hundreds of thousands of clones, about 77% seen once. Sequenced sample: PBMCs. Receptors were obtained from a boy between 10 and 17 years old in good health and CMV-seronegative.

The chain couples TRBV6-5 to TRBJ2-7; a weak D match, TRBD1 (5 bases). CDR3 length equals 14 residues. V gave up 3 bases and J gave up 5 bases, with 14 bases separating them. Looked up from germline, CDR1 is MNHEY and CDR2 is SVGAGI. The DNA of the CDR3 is TGTGCCAGCAGTTATTCGGCAGGGATCGACGAGCAGTACTTC. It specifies CASSYSAGIDEQYF.

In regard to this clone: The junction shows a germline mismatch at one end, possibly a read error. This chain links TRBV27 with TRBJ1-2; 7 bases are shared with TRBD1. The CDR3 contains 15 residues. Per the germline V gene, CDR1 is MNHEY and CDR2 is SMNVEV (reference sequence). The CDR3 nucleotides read TGTGCCAGCAGTCGAACCGGGACAGCTAACTATGGCTACCCCTTC. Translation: CASSRTGTANYGYPF.

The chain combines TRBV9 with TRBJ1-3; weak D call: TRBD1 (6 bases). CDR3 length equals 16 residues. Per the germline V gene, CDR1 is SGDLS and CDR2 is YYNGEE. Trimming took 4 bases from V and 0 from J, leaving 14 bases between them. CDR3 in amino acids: CASSPRTESSGNTIYF. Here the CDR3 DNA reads TGTGCCAGCAGCCCGCGGACAGAGAGCTCTGGAAACACCATATATTTT.

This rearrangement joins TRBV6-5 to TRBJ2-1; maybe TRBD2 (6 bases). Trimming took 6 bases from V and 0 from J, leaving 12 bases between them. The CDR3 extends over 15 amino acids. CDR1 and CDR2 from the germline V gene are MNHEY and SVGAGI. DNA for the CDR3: TGTGCCAGCAGCCGTGGAGGGAGCTCCTACAATGAGCAGTTCTTC. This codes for CASSRGGSSYNEQFF.

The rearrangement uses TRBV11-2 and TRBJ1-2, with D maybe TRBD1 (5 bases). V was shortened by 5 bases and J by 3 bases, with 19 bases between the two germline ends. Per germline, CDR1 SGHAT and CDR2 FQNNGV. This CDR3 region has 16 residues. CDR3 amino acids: CASSPMGGWKDYGYTF. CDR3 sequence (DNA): TGTGCCAGCAGCCCGATGGGGGGGTGGAAGGACTATGGCTACACCTTC.

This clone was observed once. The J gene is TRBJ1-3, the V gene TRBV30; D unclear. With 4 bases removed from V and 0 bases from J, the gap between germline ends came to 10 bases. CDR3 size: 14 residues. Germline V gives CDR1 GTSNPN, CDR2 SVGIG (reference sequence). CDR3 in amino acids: CAWMGTSSGNTIYF. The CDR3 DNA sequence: TGTGCCTGGATGGGAACTAGCTCTGGAAACACCATATATTTT.

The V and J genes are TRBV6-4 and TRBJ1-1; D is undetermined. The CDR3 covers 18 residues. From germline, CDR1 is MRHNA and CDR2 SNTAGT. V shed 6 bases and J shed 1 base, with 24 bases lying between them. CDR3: CASRKFGSREGPNTEAFF. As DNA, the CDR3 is TGTGCCAGCAGAAAATTCGGGTCGAGAGAGGGTCCGAACACTGAAGCTTTCTTT.

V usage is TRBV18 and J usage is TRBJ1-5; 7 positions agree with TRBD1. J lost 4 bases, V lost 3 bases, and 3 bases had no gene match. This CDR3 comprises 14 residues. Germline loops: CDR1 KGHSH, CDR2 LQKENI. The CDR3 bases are TGTGCCAGCTCACCGGCAGGGGGGAATCAGCCCCAGCATTTT. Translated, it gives CASSPAGGNQPQHF. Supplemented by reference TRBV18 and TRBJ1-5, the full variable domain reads NAGVMQNPRHLVRRRGQEARLRCSPMKGHSHVYWYRQLPEEGLKFMVYLQKENIIDESGMPKERFSAEFPKEGPSILRIQQVVRGDSAAYFCASSPAGGNQPQHFGDGTRLSIL.

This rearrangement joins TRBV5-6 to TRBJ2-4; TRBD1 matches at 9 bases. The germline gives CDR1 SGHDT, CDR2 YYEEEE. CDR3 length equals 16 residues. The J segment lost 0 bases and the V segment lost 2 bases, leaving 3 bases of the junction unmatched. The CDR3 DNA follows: TGTGCCAGCAGCTTCGGACAGGGGCTAGCCAAAAACATTCAGTACTTC. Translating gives CASSFGQGLAKNIQYF. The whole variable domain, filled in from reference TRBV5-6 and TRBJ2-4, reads DAGVTQSPTHLIKTRGQQVTLRCSPKSGHDTVSWYQQALGQGPQFIFQYYEEEERQRGNFPDRFSGHQFPNYSSELNVNALLLGDSALYLCASSFGQGLAKNIQYFGAGTRLSVL.

CDR3: CASSQQTSGRGGIQYF. CDR3 coding DNA: TGCGCCAGCAGCCAGCAGACTAGCGGGAGGGGGGGCATTCAGTACTTC. V and J are TRBV4-1 and TRBJ2-4; TRBD2 agrees at 14 bases. There are 16 residues in the CDR3. Germline V lookup: CDR1 MGHRA, CDR2 YSYEKL. J gave up 9 bases and V 3 bases, and 7 bases lay outside the gene matches.

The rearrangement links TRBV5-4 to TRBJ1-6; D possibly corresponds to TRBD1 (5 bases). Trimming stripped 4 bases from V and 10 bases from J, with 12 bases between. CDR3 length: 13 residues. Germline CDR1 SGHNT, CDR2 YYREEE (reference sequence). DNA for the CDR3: TGTGCCAGCAGCACGGACATCGGATCACCCCTCCACTTT. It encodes CASSTDIGSPLHF.

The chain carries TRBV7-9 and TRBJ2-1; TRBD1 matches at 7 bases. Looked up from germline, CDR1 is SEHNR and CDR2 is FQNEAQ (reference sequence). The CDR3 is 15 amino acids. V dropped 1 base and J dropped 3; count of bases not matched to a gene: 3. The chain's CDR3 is CASSLVTGNYNEQFF. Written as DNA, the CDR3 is TGTGCCAGCAGCTTAGTGACAGGGAACTACAATGAGCAGTTCTTC.

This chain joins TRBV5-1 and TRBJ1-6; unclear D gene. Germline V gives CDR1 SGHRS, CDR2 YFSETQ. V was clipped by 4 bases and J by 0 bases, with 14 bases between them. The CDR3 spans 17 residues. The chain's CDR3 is CASSNHSGISYNSPLHF. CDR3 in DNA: TGCGCCAGCAGCAACCACTCAGGAATCTCCTATAATTCACCCCTCCACTTT.

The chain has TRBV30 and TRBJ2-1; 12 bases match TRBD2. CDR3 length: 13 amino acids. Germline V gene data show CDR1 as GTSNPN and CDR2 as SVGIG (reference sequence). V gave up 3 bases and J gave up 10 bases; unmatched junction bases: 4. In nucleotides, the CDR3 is TGTGCCTGGAGGCGCCTAGCGGGGGGGGAGCAGTTCTTC. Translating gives CAWRRLAGGEQFF.

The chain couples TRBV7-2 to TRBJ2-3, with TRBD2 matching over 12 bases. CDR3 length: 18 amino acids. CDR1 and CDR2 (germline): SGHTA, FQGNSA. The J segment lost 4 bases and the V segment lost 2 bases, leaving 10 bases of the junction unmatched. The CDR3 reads CASSLPWTSGTAPDTQYF. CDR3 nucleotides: TGTGCCAGCAGCTTACCTTGGACTAGCGGGACTGCTCCAGATACGCAGTATTTT.